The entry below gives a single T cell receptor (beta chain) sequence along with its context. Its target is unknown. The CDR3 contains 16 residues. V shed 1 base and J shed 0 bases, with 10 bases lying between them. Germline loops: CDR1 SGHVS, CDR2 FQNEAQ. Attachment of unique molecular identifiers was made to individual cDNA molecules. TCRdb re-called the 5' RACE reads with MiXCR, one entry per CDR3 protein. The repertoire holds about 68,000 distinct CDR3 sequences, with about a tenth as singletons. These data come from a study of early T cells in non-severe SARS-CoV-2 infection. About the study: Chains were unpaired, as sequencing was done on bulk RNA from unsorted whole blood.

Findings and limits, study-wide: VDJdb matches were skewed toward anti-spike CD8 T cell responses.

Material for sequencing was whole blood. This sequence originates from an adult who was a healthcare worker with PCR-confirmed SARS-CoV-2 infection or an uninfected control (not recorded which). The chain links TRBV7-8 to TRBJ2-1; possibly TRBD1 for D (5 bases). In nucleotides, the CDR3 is TGTGCCAGCAGCTTAGGGACAAAAAGCTCCTACAATGAGCAGTTCTTC. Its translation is CASSLGTKSSYNEQFF.